The 18 T cell receptor beta chains in this list originate from one sample, sequenced in a study of response to subunit inactivated influenza vaccine. TCRdb re-analysed the RT-PCR reads in MiXCR, keeping a single row per CDR3 protein. Among about 540,000 distinct CDR3 sequences listed, around 21% were seen once. Another study also made use of these data, one on T cells expressing NK-cell markers. From that study: Libraries used 5'RACE template switching adding universal primer site and UMIs.

The sequencing here drew on CD4+ T cells sorted from PBMCs, taken 11 to 12 days after vaccination. These receptors all stem from a man between 45 and 60 years old who received an inactivated influenza vaccine.

This clonotype has a handful of counts. CDR3 bases: TGTGCCAGCTCGGATTTCGACGATCGGGACTACGAGCAGTACTTC. It specifies CASSDFDDRDYEQYF. This chain links TRBV18 with TRBJ2-7; D possibly corresponds to TRBD2 (5 bases). Trimming pared 6 bases from V and 3 bases from J, leaving 18 bases between. Germline CDR1 and CDR2: KGHSH and LQKENI. The CDR3 is 15 residues long.

The sample holds a few counts of this clonotype. The V gene is TRBV20-1, the J gene TRBJ2-5; 7 nucleotides match TRBD1. The CDR3 spans 16 residues. V shed 5 bases and J 0 bases; nucleotides not matched to a gene: 12. From germline, CDR1 is DFQATT and CDR2 SNEGSKA (reference sequence). CDR3 loop: CSAPTGDSAYQETQYF. The CDR3 DNA sequence: TGCAGTGCTCCCACCGGGGACAGCGCCTACCAAGAGACCCAGTACTTC.

The chain combines TRBV19 with TRBJ1-5; a weak D match, TRBD1 (5 bases). Trimming stripped 7 bases from V and 5 bases from J, with 12 bases between. This CDR3 spans 13 amino acids. In germline, CDR1 is LNHDA, CDR2 SQIVND (reference sequence). The CDR3 loop is CASNRQRYQPQHF. The CDR3 region has the DNA TGTGCCAGTAACAGACAGCGATATCAGCCCCAGCATTTT.

This clonotype showed up just a few times. The chain recombines TRBV3-1 with TRBJ2-3, with D perhaps being TRBD1 or TRBD2 (6 bases each). The CDR3 extends over 17 amino acids. With 2 bases removed from V and 4 bases from J, the gap between germline ends came to 19 bases. Germline V gene data show CDR1 as LGHDT and CDR2 as YNNKEL (reference sequence). CDR3 coding DNA: TGTGCCAGCAGCCAAATCAAACTAGCAACAGGGCCAGATACGCAGTATTTT. This translates into CASSQIKLATGPDTQYF.

CDR3 sequence reads: CASSSTGENTGELFF. CDR3 DNA: TGTGCCAGCAGTTCGACAGGGGAGAACACCGGGGAGCTGTTTTTT. The chain joins TRBV28 to TRBJ2-2; 8 bases fit TRBD1. The CDR3 covers 15 residues. CDR1 is MDHEN, CDR2 SYDVKM, per germline. With 4 bases clipped from V and 1 base from J, the junction kept 2 bases outside the gene matches.

The gene calls are TRBV11-2 and TRBJ2-3; 13 bases fit TRBD2. CDR1 is SGHAT and CDR2 is FQNNGV in the germline V gene. Trimming removed 5 bases from V and 3 bases from J; junction bases left unmatched: 11. This CDR3 region has 18 residues. CDR3 sequence (DNA): TGTGCCAGCAGCCTCCGGCGGACTAGCGGGAGTTGGACAGATACGCAGTATTTT. Translated: CASSLRRTSGSWTDTQYF.

The chain has TRBV5-1 and TRBJ2-5, with no clear D. Trimming stripped 4 bases from V and 1 base from J, with 11 bases between. Germline values: CDR1 SGHRS, CDR2 YFSETQ. CDR3 size: 14 residues. The CDR3 DNA reads TGCGCCAGCAGCCCCTCCGCGGTCCAAGAGACCCAGTACTTC. Encoded protein: CASSPSAVQETQYF. The full variable domain, in which reference TRBV5-1 and TRBJ2-5 provide the parts outside the CDR3, is KAGVTQTPRYLIKTRGQQVTLSCSPISGHRSVSWYQQTPGQGLQFLFEYFSETQRNKGNFPGRFSGRQFSNSRSEMNVSTLELGDSALYLCASSPSAVQETQYFGPGTRLLVL.

The chain is built from TRBV20-1 and TRBJ2-1; 11 positions match TRBD2. Trimming at V came to 6 bases and at J to 10 bases, leaving 11 bases not matched to a gene. The CDR3 covers 14 residues. In germline, CDR1 is DFQATT, CDR2 SNEGSKA (reference sequence). DNA of the CDR3: TGCAGTGCGGACGATAGCGGGAGGGCCTTCGAGCAGTTCTTC. It specifies CSADDSGRAFEQFF.

This clonotype was seen only a few times. This chain connects TRBV12-3 or TRBV12-4 to TRBJ2-7; the D gene is possibly TRBD1 (5 bases). The V gene lost 5 bases and the J gene lost 7 bases, with 15 bases spanning the gap. The length of the CDR3 is 13 residues. The CDR3 reads CASSDRGAGEQYF. The DNA for the CDR3 is TGTGCCAGCAGTGATAGGGGTGCCGGGGAGCAGTACTTC.

The CDR3 spells CASSHYKGPGEKLFF. Here the CDR3 DNA reads TGCGCCAGCAGCCATTATAAGGGGCCGGGTGAAAAACTGTTTTTT. The chain links TRBV4-3 to TRBJ1-4, with D possibly matching TRBD1 (5 bases). Trimming removed 3 bases from V and 7 bases from J, with 15 bases in between. The CDR3 is made up of 15 amino acids. Germline loops: CDR1 LGHNA, CDR2 YSLEER.

The V gene is TRBV5-1, the J gene TRBJ2-1; perhaps TRBD2 as D (6 bases). The CDR3 length is 16 residues. V lost 3 bases and J 0 bases, leaving 13 bases between the germline ends. CDR1 SGHRS and CDR2 YFSETQ come from the germline V gene. The CDR3 DNA is TGCGCCAGCAGCTCCTCCACTAGCAGCTCCTACAATGAGCAGTTCTTC. This sequence encodes CASSSSTSSSYNEQFF.

This clonotype was seen more than once but under ten times. The chain is built from TRBV5-1 and TRBJ1-1; D is possibly TRBD1 (6 bases). The V gene lost 4 bases and the J gene lost 1 base, with 17 bases spanning the gap. This CDR3 has 16 amino acids. Germline V gives CDR1 SGHRS, CDR2 YFSETQ. The CDR3 is CASSLGAGATNTEAFF. The CDR3 DNA reads as TGCGCCAGCAGCCTGGGGGCCGGGGCCACGAACACTGAAGCTTTCTTT.

V usage is TRBV7-9 and J usage is TRBJ2-3; tentative D call: TRBD1 (5 bases). Trimming pared 0 bases from V and 4 bases from J, leaving 11 bases between. The CDR3 extends over 15 amino acids. Germline CDR1 is SEHNR and CDR2 is FQNEAQ (reference sequence). This chain's CDR3 is CASSLAQVRADTQYF. The DNA for the CDR3 is TGTGCCAGCAGCTTAGCACAGGTTAGGGCAGATACGCAGTATTTT.

This clonotype was observed at least ten times. This chain joins TRBV12-3 or TRBV12-4 and TRBJ2-1; 9 nucleotides agree with TRBD2. The V gene end was trimmed by 5 bases and the J gene end by 0 bases; junction bases not matched to a gene: 11. The CDR3 has 18 residues. CDR3 in amino acids: CASSRRLAGKGSYNEQFF. The CDR3 DNA reads as TGTGCCAGCAGTAGGCGCCTAGCGGGAAAGGGCTCCTACAATGAGCAGTTCTTC.

The J gene is TRBJ2-7, the V gene TRBV12-3 or TRBV12-4; 8 bases are a match to TRBD2. V lost 2 bases to trimming and J lost 3 bases; unmatched junction nucleotides: 12. The CDR3 contains 17 residues. CDR3 protein: CASSLPSSGSRVYEQYF. CDR3 nucleotide sequence: TGTGCCAGCAGTTTACCTTCGAGCGGGAGCCGCGTCTACGAGCAGTACTTC.

This clonotype was seen many times. The gene calls are TRBV10-3 and TRBJ2-4; a possible D gene is TRBD1 (6 bases). Trimming took 6 bases from V and 3 from J, leaving 18 bases between them. Per germline, CDR1 ENHRY and CDR2 SYGVKD. The CDR3 contains 16 residues. This chain's CDR3 is CAISPRGTRGKNIQYF. The CDR3 DNA is TGTGCCATCAGCCCCAGGGGCACTCGGGGCAAAAACATTCAGTACTTC.

The sample holds a few counts of this clonotype. The V gene is TRBV9, the J gene TRBJ2-5; D gene ambiguous. Germline assignment: CDR1 SGDLS and CDR2 YYNGEE. The CDR3 spans 13 residues. Trimming removed 0 bases at V and 5 bases at J, with 8 bases between. In DNA, the CDR3 is TGTGCCAGCAGCGTAGTTTTTGGGGAGACCCAGTACTTC. It encodes CASSVVFGETQYF.

To note about this clonotype: The junction departs from germline at one end; a sequencing error may be responsible. DNA of the CDR3: TGTGCCAGCAGTGATGCCCAGCTGTGGGACTTC. Its protein is CASSDAQLWDF. The V and J genes are TRBV2 and TRBJ2-7; D unresolved. Germline V lookup: CDR1 SNHLY, CDR2 FYNNEI. This CDR3 is 11 amino acids long.